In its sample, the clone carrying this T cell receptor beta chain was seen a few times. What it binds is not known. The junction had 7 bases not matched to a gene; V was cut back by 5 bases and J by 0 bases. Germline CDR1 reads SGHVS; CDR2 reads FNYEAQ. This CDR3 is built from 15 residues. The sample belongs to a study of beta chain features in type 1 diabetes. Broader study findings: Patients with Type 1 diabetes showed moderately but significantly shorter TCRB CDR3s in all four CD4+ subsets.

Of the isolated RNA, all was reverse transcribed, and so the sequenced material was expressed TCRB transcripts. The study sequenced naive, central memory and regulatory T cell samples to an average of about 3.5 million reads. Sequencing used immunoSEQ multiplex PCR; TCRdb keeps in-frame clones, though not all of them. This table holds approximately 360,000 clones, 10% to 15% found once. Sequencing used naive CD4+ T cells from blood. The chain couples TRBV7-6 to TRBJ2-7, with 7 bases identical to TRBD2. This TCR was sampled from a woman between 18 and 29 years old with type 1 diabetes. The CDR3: CASSPRGGSSYEQYF. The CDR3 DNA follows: TGTGCCAGCAGCCCGCGGGGAGGGAGCTCCTACGAGCAGTACTTC.